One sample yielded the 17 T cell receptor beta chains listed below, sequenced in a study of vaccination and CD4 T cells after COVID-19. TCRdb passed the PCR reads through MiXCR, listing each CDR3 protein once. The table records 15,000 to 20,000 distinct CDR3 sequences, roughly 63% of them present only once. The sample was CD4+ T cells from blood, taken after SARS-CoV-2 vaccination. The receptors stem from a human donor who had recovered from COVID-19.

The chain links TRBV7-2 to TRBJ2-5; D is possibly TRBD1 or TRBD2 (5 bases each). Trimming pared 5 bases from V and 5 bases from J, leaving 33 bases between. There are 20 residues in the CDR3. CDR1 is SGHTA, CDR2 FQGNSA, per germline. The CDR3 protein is CASSLTGPRIGAQPGETQYF. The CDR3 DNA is TGTGCCAGCAGCCTCACGGGCCCCCGCATCGGGGCACAACCTGGGGAGACCCAGTACTTC.

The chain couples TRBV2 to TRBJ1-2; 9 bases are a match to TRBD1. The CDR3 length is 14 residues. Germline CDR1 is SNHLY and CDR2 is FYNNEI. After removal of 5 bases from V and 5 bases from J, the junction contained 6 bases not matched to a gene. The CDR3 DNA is TGTGCCAGCAGTAGGGACAGGGCCACTTATGGCTACACCTTC. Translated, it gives CASSRDRATYGYTF.

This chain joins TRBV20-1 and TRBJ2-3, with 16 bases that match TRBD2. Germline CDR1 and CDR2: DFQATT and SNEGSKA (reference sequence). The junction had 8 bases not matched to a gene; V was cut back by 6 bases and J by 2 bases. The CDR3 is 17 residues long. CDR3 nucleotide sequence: TGCAGTGCCCAGGGGGGACTAGCGGGAGGGCCCACAGATACGCAGTATTTT. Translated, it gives CSAQGGLAGGPTDTQYF.

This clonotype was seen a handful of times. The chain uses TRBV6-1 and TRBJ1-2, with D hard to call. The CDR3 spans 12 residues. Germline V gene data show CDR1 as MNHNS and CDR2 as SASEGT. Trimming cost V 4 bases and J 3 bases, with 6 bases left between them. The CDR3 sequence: CASSALYYGYTF. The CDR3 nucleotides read TGTGCCAGCAGTGCGTTATACTATGGCTACACCTTC.

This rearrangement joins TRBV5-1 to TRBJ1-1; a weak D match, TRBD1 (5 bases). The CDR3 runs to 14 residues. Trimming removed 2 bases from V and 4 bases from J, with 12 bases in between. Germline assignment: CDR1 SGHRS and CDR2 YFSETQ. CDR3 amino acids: CASSFGSGGTEAFF. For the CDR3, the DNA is TGCGCCAGCAGCTTCGGGTCGGGGGGCACTGAAGCTTTCTTT.

CDR3 bases: TGTGCCACCAAGACAGGGGACCAAGAGACCCAGTACTTC. Protein: CATKTGDQETQYF. V gene TRBV15 combines with J gene TRBJ2-5, with TRBD1 identical over 8 bases. This CDR3 has 13 residues. Germline V gene lookup returns CDR1 LNHNV and CDR2 YYDKDF (reference sequence). V gave up 7 bases and J gave up 0 bases; unmatched junction bases: 1.

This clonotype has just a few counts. CDR3 loop: CASTLGPFEATEAFF. The CDR3 coding sequence is TGTGCCAGCACCCTGGGACCGTTTGAAGCCACTGAAGCTTTCTTT. V is TRBV28 and J is TRBJ1-1; tentative D call: TRBD1 (5 bases). The length of the CDR3 is 15 residues. With 7 bases removed from V and 4 bases from J, the gap between germline ends came to 19 bases. From germline, CDR1 is MDHEN and CDR2 SYDVKM.

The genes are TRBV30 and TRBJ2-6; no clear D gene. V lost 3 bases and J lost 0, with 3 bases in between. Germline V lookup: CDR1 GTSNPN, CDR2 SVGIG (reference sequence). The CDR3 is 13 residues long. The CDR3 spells CAWRASGANVLTF. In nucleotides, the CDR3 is TGTGCCTGGAGAGCCTCTGGGGCCAACGTCCTGACTTTC.

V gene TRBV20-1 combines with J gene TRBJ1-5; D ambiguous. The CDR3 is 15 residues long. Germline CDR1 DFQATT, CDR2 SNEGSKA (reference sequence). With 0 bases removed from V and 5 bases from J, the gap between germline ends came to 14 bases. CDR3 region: CSARDGKLAHQPQHF. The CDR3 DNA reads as TGCAGTGCTAGAGACGGGAAGTTGGCTCATCAGCCCCAGCATTTT.

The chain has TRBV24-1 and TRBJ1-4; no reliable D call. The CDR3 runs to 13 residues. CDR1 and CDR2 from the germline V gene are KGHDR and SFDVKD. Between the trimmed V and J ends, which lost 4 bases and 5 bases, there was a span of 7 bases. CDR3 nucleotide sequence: TGTGCCACCAGTGAACGAAACAATGAAAAACTGTTTTTT. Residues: CATSERNNEKLFF.

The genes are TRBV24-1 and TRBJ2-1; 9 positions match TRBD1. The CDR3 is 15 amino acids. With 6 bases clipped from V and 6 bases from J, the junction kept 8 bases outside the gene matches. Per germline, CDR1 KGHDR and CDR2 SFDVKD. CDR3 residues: CATSPGTGPLNEQFF. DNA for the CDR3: TGTGCCACCAGTCCCGGGACAGGGCCCCTCAATGAGCAGTTCTTC.

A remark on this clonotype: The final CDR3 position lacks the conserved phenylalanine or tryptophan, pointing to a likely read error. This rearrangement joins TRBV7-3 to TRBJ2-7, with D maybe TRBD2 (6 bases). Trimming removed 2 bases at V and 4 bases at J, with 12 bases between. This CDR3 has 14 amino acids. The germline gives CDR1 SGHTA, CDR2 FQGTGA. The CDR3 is CASSLAGLGYEQYL. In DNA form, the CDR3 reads TGTGCCAGCAGCTTAGCGGGACTGGGTTACGAGCAGTACCTC.

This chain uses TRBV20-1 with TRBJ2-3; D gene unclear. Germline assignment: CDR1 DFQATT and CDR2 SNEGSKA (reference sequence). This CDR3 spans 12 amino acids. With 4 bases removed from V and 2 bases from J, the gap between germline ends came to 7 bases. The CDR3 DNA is TGCAGTGCTATTCGGAACACAGATACGCAGTATTTT. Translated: CSAIRNTDTQYF.

The CDR3 DNA reads as TGCAGTGCCGACCGGGGACTTATGAACACTGAAGCTTTCTTT. As protein: CSADRGLMNTEAFF. The chain combines TRBV20-1 with TRBJ1-1; a possible D gene is TRBD1 (5 bases). V lost 6 bases to trimming and J lost 0 bases, with 14 bases between them. CDR1 and CDR2 (germline): DFQATT, SNEGSKA (reference sequence). The CDR3 totals 14 residues.

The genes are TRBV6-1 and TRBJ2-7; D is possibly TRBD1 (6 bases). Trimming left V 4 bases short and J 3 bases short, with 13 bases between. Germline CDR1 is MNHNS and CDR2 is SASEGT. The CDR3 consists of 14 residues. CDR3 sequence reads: CASSALDRRYEQYF. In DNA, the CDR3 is TGTGCCAGCAGTGCCCTTGACAGGCGCTACGAGCAGTACTTC.

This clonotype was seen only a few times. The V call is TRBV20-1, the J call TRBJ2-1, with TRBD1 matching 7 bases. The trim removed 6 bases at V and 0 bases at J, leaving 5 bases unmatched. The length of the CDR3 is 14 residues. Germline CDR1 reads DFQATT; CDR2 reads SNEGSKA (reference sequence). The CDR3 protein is CSAVRGLSYNEQFF. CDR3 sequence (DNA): TGCAGTGCAGTAAGGGGGCTCTCCTACAATGAGCAGTTCTTC.

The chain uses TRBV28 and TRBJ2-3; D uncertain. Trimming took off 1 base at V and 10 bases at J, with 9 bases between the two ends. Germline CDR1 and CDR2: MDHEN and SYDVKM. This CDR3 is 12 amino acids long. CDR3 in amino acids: CASSLLTTAQYF. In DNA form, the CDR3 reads TGTGCCAGCAGTTTATTGACAACGGCGCAGTATTTT.